This passage covers 15 T cell receptor beta chains from one sample sequenced in a study of T cell repertoires in cytomegalovirus infection. TCRdb redid the calling of the reads with MiXCR, one entry per CDR3 protein. The sample has 480,000 or so distinct CDR3 sequences, about 11% seen once. The material sequenced was PBMCs. The receptor source for this set is a human donor in good health (CMV status not recorded). Some clones in this sample may be carry-over from other donors' samples.

This clonotype was observed many times. The chain joins TRBV6-6 to TRBJ2-6; no clear D. V was clipped by 6 bases and J by 3 bases, with 6 bases between them. Germline-derived CDR1 and CDR2 are MNHNY and SVGAGI (reference sequence). The CDR3 extends over 13 amino acids. CDR3 sequence reads: CASRENGANVLTF. Here the CDR3 DNA reads TGTGCCAGCAGGGAGAATGGGGCCAACGTCCTGACTTTC.

In this sample, this clonotype turned up many times. V gene TRBV23-1 combines with J gene TRBJ1-4; D call uncertain. TRBV23-1 is classed as an ORF, of uncertain function. The germline V and J ends were trimmed by 2 bases and 13 bases, with 11 bases remaining between them. The CDR3 consists of 12 residues. CDR3 region: CASSQLWKGLFF. CDR3 nucleotides: TGCGCCAGCAGTCAACTCTGGAAAGGACTGTTTTTT.

This clonotype was found many times. The rearrangement uses TRBV7-8 and TRBJ2-1, with 12 bases identical to TRBD2. CDR1 is SGHVS and CDR2 is FQNEAQ in the germline V gene. The ends lost 5 bases at V and 2 bases at J; junction bases unmatched: 4. This CDR3 has 16 amino acids. The CDR3 protein is CASSPGTSGPYNEQFF. For the CDR3, the DNA is TGTGCCAGCAGCCCGGGGACTAGCGGGCCCTACAATGAGCAGTTCTTC.

Here the CDR3 reads CASSVGGTVSYNSPLHF. The CDR3 bases are TGTGCCAGCAGCGTAGGCGGGACGGTCTCCTATAATTCACCCCTCCACTTT. The chain joins TRBV9 to TRBJ1-6, with D tentatively TRBD1 (5 bases). V lost 0 bases, J lost 0 bases, and 10 bases lay in between. Germline V gene lookup returns CDR1 SGDLS and CDR2 YYNGEE. This CDR3 region has 17 residues. Using reference TRBV9 and TRBJ1-6 for the parts outside the CDR3, the full variable domain is DSGVTQTPKHLITATGQRVTLRCSPRSGDLSVYWYQQSLDQGLQFLIQYYNGEERAKGNILERFSAQQFPDLHSELNLSSLELGDSALYFCASSVGGTVSYNSPLHFGNGTRLTVT.

In this sample, this clonotype turned up many times. The rearrangement joins TRBV7-9 to TRBJ2-1; D uncertain. The V end was cut by 5 bases, the J end by 10 bases, with 15 bases between. Per the germline V gene, CDR1 is SEHNR and CDR2 is FQNEAQ (reference sequence). There are 13 residues in the CDR3. The chain's CDR3 is CASSPPQIGEQFF. The DNA of the CDR3 is TGTGCCAGCAGCCCCCCACAGATTGGGGAGCAGTTCTTC.

This clonotype was detected ten times or more. This sequence joins TRBV7-9 and TRBJ2-2, with TRBD1 identical over 7 bases. From germline, CDR1 is SEHNR and CDR2 FQNEAQ (reference sequence). V lost 1 base to trimming and J lost 3 bases; unmatched junction nucleotides: 2. This CDR3 has 15 amino acids. The CDR3 here is CASSLGQGDTGELFF. In DNA form, the CDR3 reads TGTGCCAGCAGCTTAGGGCAGGGGGACACCGGGGAGCTGTTTTTT.

There are a few counts of this clonotype. The rearrangement links TRBV20-1 to TRBJ2-1, with D possibly being TRBD1 (8 bases). Germline V CDR1 and CDR2: DFQATT, SNEGSKA (reference sequence). Trimming removed 1 base from V and 6 bases from J, with 16 bases in between. The CDR3 has 15 amino acids. CDR3 in DNA: TGCAGTGCTAGAGTAACAGGGGGGGGGCCCAATGAGCAGTTCTTC. It codes for CSARVTGGGPNEQFF.

This clonotype was seen a handful of times. J is TRBJ2-1 and V is TRBV11-1; 10 bases align to TRBD2. CDR3 length: 17 residues. Germline-derived CDR1 and CDR2 are SGHAT and FQDESV (reference sequence). Germline trimming cut 1 base from V and 4 bases from J; bases unmatched to any gene: 7. The CDR3: CASSLDSGRSPYNEQFF. The CDR3 DNA sequence: TGTGCCAGCAGCTTAGATAGCGGGAGGTCCCCATACAATGAGCAGTTCTTC. The whole variable domain, remainder taken from reference TRBV11-1 and TRBJ2-1, is EAEVAQSPRYKITEKSQAVAFWCDPISGHATLYWYRQILGQGPELLVQFQDESVVDDSQLPKDRFSAERLKGVDSTLKIQPAELGDSAMYLCASSLDSGRSPYNEQFFGPGTRLTVL.

This clonotype has ten or more counts. The rearrangement joins TRBV2 to TRBJ2-1, with D unclear. The ends were cut back, 6 bases at V and 9 bases at J, with 9 bases in the middle. This CDR3 region has 11 residues. Germline CDR1 is SNHLY and CDR2 is FYNNEI. CDR3 sequence (DNA): TGTGCCAGCAGCCCACGAGTTGAGCAGTTCTTC. It specifies CASSPRVEQFF.

This clonotype was counted ten times or more. This rearrangement joins TRBV7-8 to TRBJ1-1, with D unclear. CDR1 and CDR2 from the germline V gene are SGHVS and FQNEAQ. The CDR3 is 11 amino acids. The ends were cut back, 8 bases at V and 2 bases at J, with 6 bases in the middle. CDR3 coding DNA: TGTGCCAGCCAGGAAAACACTGAAGCTTTCTTT. Protein: CASQENTEAFF.

CDR3 coding DNA: TGTGCCAGCAGTTACACCTCCCGCACAGGGATAAACAATGAGCAGTTCTTC. Encoded protein: CASSYTSRTGINNEQFF. This sequence joins TRBV6-5 and TRBJ2-1; possible D gene TRBD1, 6 bases. This CDR3 has 17 residues. Between the trimmed V and J ends, which lost 2 bases and 5 bases, there was a span of 19 bases. Germline V gives CDR1 MNHEY, CDR2 SVGAGI.

V gene TRBV30 combines with J gene TRBJ1-1; 7 bases map to TRBD1. Trimming removed 3 bases from V and 10 bases from J; junction bases left unmatched: 17. CDR1 and CDR2 (germline): GTSNPN, SVGIG (reference sequence). This CDR3 has 15 residues. In DNA, the CDR3 is TGTGCCTGGAGCCCAATCGGGACAGTGCCTGGTGGAGCTTTCTTT. Translating it yields CAWSPIGTVPGGAFF.

This clonotype was counted at least ten times. The chain recombines TRBV7-2 with TRBJ2-7; 9 positions match TRBD2. The CDR3 has 17 residues. The germline V gene has CDR1 SGHTA and CDR2 FQGNSA. Unmatched junction bases numbered 14, after V lost 5 bases and J lost 3 bases. The CDR3 DNA sequence: TGTGCCAGCAGCCCCTTGCGGGGGGGGAGACAGTTCTACGAGCAGTACTTC. Amino acid sequence: CASSPLRGGRQFYEQYF.

The J gene is TRBJ2-3, the V gene TRBV10-3, with a possible D match to TRBD2 (6 bases). The V end lost 6 bases, the J end lost 4 bases, and 11 bases lay between the germline ends. Looked up from germline, CDR1 is ENHRY and CDR2 is SYGVKD. The CDR3 spans 13 residues. The DNA of the CDR3 is TGTGCCATCAGAGGGCGGAGGGCAGATACGCAGTATTTT. This sequence encodes CAIRGRRADTQYF.

This clonotype was observed a handful of times. This could be a read error, since a much larger clone is one nucleotide away. The gene calls are TRBV10-3 and TRBJ2-7; 10 nucleotides agree with TRBD1. J lost 3 bases, V lost 3 bases, and 2 bases had no gene match. CDR3 size: 14 residues. The V gene's germline CDR1 is ENHRY and CDR2 SYGVKD. In DNA form, the CDR3 reads TGTGCCATCAGTGACGGACAGGGGGTCTACGAGCAGTACTTC. Amino acid sequence: CAISDGQGVYEQYF.